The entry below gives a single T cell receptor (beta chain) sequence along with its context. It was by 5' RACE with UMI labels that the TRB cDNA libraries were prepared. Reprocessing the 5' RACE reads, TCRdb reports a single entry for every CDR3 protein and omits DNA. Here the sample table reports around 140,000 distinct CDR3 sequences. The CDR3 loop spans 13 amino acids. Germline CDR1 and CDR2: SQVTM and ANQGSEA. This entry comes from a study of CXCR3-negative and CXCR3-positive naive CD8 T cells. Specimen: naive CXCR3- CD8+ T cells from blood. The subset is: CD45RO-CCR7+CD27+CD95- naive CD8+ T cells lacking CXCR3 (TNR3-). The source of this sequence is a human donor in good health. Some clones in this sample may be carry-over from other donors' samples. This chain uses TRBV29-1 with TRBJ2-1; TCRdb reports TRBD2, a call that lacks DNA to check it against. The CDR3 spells CSALAPSYNEQFF.